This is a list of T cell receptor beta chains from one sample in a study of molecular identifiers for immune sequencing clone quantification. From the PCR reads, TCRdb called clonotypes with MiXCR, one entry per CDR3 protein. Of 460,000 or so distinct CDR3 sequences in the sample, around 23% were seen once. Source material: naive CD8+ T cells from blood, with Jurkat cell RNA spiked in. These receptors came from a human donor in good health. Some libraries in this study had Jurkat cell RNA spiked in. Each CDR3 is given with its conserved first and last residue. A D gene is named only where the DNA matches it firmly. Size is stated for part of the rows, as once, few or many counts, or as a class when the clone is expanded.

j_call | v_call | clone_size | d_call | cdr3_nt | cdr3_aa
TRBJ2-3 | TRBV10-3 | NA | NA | TGTGCCATCAGTGAGTCGATGGCCGAGGGGACAGATACGCAGTATTTT | CAISESMAEGTDTQYF
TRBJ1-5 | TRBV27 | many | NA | TGTGCCAGCAGCCTAAGTTACAATCAGCCCCAGCATTTT | CASSLSYNQPQHF
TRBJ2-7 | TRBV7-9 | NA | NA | TGTGCCAGCAGCGCTATAGCCGGGAGCACCCACGAGCAGTACTTC | CASSAIAGSTHEQYF
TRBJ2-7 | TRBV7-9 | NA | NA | TGTGCCAGCAGCCTAAAGGCCTACGAGCAGTACTTC | CASSLKAYEQYF
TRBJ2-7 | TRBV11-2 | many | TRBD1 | TGTGCCAGCAGCCGACTTACCTATAGGGGGCCCGAAGACTACGAGCAGTACTTC | CASSRLTYRGPEDYEQYF
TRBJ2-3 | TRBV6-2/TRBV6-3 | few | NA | TGTGCCAGCAGTTATCAGGACACGTACACAGATACGCAGTATTTT | CASSYQDTYTDTQYF
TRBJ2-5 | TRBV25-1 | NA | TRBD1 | TGTGCCAGCAACCCCCCGGGACAGGGTTTTGAGACCCAGTACTTC | CASNPPGQGFETQYF
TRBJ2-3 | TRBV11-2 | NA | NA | TGTGCCAGCATCCCCCTCATCGATACGCAGTATTTT | CASIPLIDTQYF
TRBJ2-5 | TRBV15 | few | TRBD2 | TGTGCCACCAGTCCTAGCGGGGGAGACCAAGAGACCCAGTACTTC | CATSPSGGDQETQYF
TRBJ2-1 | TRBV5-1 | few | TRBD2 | TGCGCCAGCAGCCCGACTAGCGGGGGGGCCTCCTACAATGAGCAGTTCTTC | CASSPTSGGASYNEQFF
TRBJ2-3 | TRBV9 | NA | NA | TGTGCCAGCAGCGTAGAAGGGGGGCCAGGGGGCACAGATACGCAGTATTTT | CASSVEGGPGGTDTQYF
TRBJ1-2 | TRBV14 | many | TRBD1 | TGTGCCAGCAGCCGGACAGGGAATGGCTACACCTTC | CASSRTGNGYTF
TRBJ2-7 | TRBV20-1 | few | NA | TGCAGTGCTAGGACGGGAGCCGAATACGAGCAGTACTTC | CSARTGAEYEQYF
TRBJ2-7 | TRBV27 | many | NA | TGTGCCAGCAGTTATGGAGGGGGTTTGGGCGAGCAGTACTTC | CASSYGGGLGEQYF
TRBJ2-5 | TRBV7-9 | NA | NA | TGTGCCAGCAGCTTATACGCAGACCACCAAGAGGCCCAGTACTTC | CASSLYADHQEAQYF
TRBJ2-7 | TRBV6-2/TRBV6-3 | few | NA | TGTGCCAGCAACCCCGGACTGAAGAACTACGAGCAGTACTTC | CASNPGLKNYEQYF
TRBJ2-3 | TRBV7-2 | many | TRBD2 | TGTGCCAGCAGCTTAGTAGCGGGGGGGCCGGATACGCAGTATTTT | CASSLVAGGPDTQYF
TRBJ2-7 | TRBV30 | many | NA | TGTGCCTGGAGTGTTGCGTCCGGCCTCACCTACGAGCAGTACTTC | CAWSVASGLTYEQYF
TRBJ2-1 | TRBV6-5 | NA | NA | TGTGCCAGCAGTATACAGGGCCTCCTGTACAATGAGCAGTTCTTC | CASSIQGLLYNEQFF
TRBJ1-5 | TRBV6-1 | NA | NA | TGTGCCAGCAGGGGGTTAGCTAATCAGCCCCAGCATTTT | CASRGLANQPQHF
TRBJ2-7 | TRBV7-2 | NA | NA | TGTGCCAGCAGCTACGGGGGGCAAACCTACGAGCAGTACTTC | CASSYGGQTYEQYF
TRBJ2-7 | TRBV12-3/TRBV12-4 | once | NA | TGTGCCAGCAGTTTAACACCCTCCCGGTCCATCTACGAGCAGTACTTC | CASSLTPSRSIYEQYF
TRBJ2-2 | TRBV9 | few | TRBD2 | TGTGCCAGCAGCGTAGCGGGACTAGCGGGGGAGGGCACCGGGGAGCTGTTTTTT | CASSVAGLAGEGTGELFF
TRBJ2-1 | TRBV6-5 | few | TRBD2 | TGTGCCAGCAGGGCTAGCGGGAGGGTAGATGAGCAGTTCTTC | CASRASGRVDEQFF
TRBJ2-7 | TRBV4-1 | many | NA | TGCGCCAGCAGCCACTTGTCGGGGTACGAGCAGTACTTC | CASSHLSGYEQYF
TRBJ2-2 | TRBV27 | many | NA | TGTGCCAGCAGTTTTGGGGCGAACACCGGGGAGCTGTTTTTT | CASSFGANTGELFF
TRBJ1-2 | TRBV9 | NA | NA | TGTGCCAGCAGCGGGCCGGCACGCTATGGCTACACCTTC | CASSGPARYGYTF
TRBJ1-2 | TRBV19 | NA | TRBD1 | TGTGCCAGTAGTATAAGCGGACAGGCATATGGCTACACCTTC | CASSISGQAYGYTF
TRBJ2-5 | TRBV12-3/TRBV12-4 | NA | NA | TGTGCCAGCAGCGATAGAGGGGGAGAGACCCAGTACTTC | CASSDRGGETQYF
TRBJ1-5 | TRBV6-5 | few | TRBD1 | TGTGCCAGCAGTCCCACAGGGGGCGCGGGCCAGCCCCAGCATTTT | CASSPTGGAGQPQHF
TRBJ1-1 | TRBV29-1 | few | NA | TGCAGCGTTATCGCGGACACTGAAGCTTTCTTT | CSVIADTEAFF